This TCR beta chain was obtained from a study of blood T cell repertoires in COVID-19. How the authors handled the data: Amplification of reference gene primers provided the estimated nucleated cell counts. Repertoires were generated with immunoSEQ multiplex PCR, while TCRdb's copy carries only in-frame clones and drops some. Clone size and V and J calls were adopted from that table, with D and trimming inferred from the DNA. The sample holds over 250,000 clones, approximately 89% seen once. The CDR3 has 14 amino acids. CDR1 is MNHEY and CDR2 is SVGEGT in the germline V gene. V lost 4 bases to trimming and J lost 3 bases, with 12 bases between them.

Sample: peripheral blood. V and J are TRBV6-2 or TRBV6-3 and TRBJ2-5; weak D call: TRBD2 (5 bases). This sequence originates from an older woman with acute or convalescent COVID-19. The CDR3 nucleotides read TGTGCCAGCAGTTCGCTAGCTGCTGAAGAGACCCAGTACTTC. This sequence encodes CASSSLAAEETQYF.